The table lists the clone carrying this TCR beta chain with a few counts. What it binds is unknown. The data originate from a study of T-cell reconstitution after alpha-beta-depleted transplantation in children. Study-level findings and limits: Reported findings indicate that, about two months after transplant, alpha-beta T cells came from several hundred expanded clones, which were derived from non-depleted graft cells. Certain patients had high TCRbeta diversity at day 60, and it came from recipient T cells and thymic progenitors that survived.

TCRbeta library preparation incorporated unique molecular identifiers. TCRdb recomputed calls from the PCR reads with MiXCR, one row per CDR3 protein. The repertoire consists of about 830,000 distinct CDR3 sequences, with 16% occurring once and the leading ten covering roughly 5%. The CDR3 is made up of 14 amino acids. V was trimmed by 7 bases and J by 0 bases, leaving 11 bases between them. The germline gives CDR1 WSHSY, CDR2 SAAADI. The V gene is TRBV10-2, the J gene TRBJ2-3; D possibly corresponds to TRBD2 (6 bases). The TCR sequence derives from a male patient aged 10 to 17 who had a stem cell transplant for acute lymphoblastic leukemia, so the T cells may come from the graft donor. The source material was PBMCs, mostly from graft donor cells, sampled 360 days after TCRalphabeta/CD19-depleted stem cell transplant. CDR3 residues: CASILAGSTDTQYF. The CDR3 nucleotides read TGCGCCAGCATACTCGCGGGGAGCACAGATACGCAGTATTTT.